One and the same sample provided the 27 T cell receptor beta chains below, sequenced in a study of T cells in Graves' hyperthyroidism and ophthalmopathy (dated 2019 in TCRdb). The receptor library was made with multiplex PCR. The instrument was an Illumina HiSeq 2000. TCR beta CDR3 regions were amplified from RNA transcripts. The TCR CDR3 was subjected to a first round of RT-PCR using the HTBI primer set and the Qiagen OneStep RT-PCR kit. TCRdb trimmed public reads at Q25 via fastp, called clones via MiXCR and kept in-frame beta chains. CDR3 protein sequences are deduplicated, and each keeps its most common genes and DNA. The sample records 480,000 or so distinct CDR3 sequences, about an eighth of which are singletons. The ten largest make up less than 20% of the sample. The source material was blood. Every receptor here comes from a woman aged 18 to 35 with Graves' hyperthyroidism.

The V call is TRBV6-2 or TRBV6-3, the J call TRBJ2-1, with 13 bases lining up with TRBD2. With 2 bases clipped from V and 1 base from J, the junction kept 14 bases outside the gene matches. CDR1 MNHEY and CDR2 SVGEGT come from the germline V gene. This CDR3 spans 21 amino acids. The CDR3 spells CASSYTYPPTSGRPSYNEQFF. DNA of the CDR3: TGTGCCAGCAGTTACACTTACCCCCCGACTAGCGGGAGGCCATCCTACAATGAGCAGTTCTTC.

This sequence joins TRBV9 and TRBJ2-1; D could derive from TRBD1 or TRBD2 (5 bases each). The CDR3 loop spans 12 amino acids. Between the trimmed V and J ends, which lost 0 bases and 9 bases, there was a span of 7 bases. The germline CDR1 and CDR2 sequences are SGDLS and YYNGEE. The CDR3 loop is CASSVGGVEQFF. CDR3 DNA sequence: TGTGCCAGCAGCGTAGGAGGGGTTGAGCAGTTCTTC.

The table lists this clonotype with many counts. The rearrangement joins TRBV12-3 or TRBV12-4 to TRBJ2-7; D not resolved. V was shortened by 5 bases and J by 3 bases, with 8 bases between the two germline ends. The CDR3 contains 12 residues. The chain's CDR3 is CASSAVVYEQYF. The CDR3 DNA is TGTGCCAGCAGTGCGGTTGTCTACGAGCAGTACTTC.

This clonotype showed up just a few times. The gene calls are TRBV12-3 or TRBV12-4 and TRBJ2-1; 9 nucleotides agree with TRBD2. The junction had 7 bases not matched to a gene; V was cut back by 3 bases and J by 7 bases. The CDR3 runs 15 residues. The CDR3, as DNA: TGTGCCAGCAGTTTTTCCGCGGGAGGGAATAATGAGCAGTTCTTC. Translating gives CASSFSAGGNNEQFF.

This clonotype has at least ten counts. V and J are TRBV5-1 and TRBJ1-2; D gene uncertain. The CDR3 extends over 12 amino acids. Trimming shortened V by 4 bases and J by 2 bases, and 6 bases separated the two germline ends. From germline, CDR1 is SGHRS and CDR2 YFSETQ. CDR3 DNA: TGCGCCAGCAGCGGAGAGAACTATGGCTACACCTTC. It encodes CASSGENYGYTF.

This clonotype was seen more than once but under ten times. The chain combines TRBV28 with TRBJ2-7; D unresolved. V lost 3 bases, J lost 7 bases, and 16 bases lay in between. CDR1 is MDHEN, CDR2 SYDVKM, per germline. The CDR3 runs to 14 residues. CDR3 nucleotides: TGTGCCAGCAGTTTGTCTAGGCCACCTGGGGAGCAGTACTTC. It translates to CASSLSRPPGEQYF. Together with reference TRBV28 and TRBJ2-7, the CDR3 gives the full variable domain: DVKVTQSSRYLVKRTGEKVFLECVQDMDHENMFWYRQDPGLGLRLIYFSYDVKMKEKGDIPEGYSVSREKKERFSLILESASTNQTSMYLCASSLSRPPGEQYFGPGTRLTVT.

This clonotype was found a few times. This could be a read error, since a much larger clone is one nucleotide away. The chain links TRBV11-3 to TRBJ2-5; D not certain. V shed 9 bases and J shed 1 base, with 12 bases lying between them. Germline CDR1 SGHNT, CDR2 YENEEA. The CDR3 spans 13 residues. CDR3 bases: TGTGCCAGTACGCGCGGCAGCCAAGAGACCCAGTACTTC. Protein: CASTRGSQETQYF.

The chain couples TRBV12-3 or TRBV12-4 to TRBJ1-6; D ambiguous. CDR3 length: 15 residues. With 11 bases removed from V and 0 bases from J, the gap between germline ends came to 14 bases. The CDR3 region is CAVRSTSSYNSPLHF. The CDR3 nucleotides read TGTGCCGTCCGCTCCACCAGCTCCTATAATTCACCCCTCCACTTT.

The chain combines TRBV12-3 or TRBV12-4 with TRBJ1-1, with D perhaps TRBD1 (5 bases). V lost 2 bases and J 2 bases, leaving 12 bases between the germline ends. CDR3 length: 15 residues. The CDR3 loop reads CASSLNPGPNTEAFF. CDR3 DNA: TGTGCCAGCAGTTTAAACCCGGGGCCTAACACTGAAGCTTTCTTT.

This chain uses TRBV4-1 with TRBJ1-2; perhaps TRBD1 as D (5 bases). This CDR3 spans 11 amino acids. CDR1 and CDR2 from the germline V gene are MGHRA and YSYEKL. Trimming cost V 4 bases and J 9 bases, with 9 bases left between them. The CDR3 is CASSRGSSYTF. DNA for the CDR3: TGCGCCAGCAGCCGGGGCAGCAGCTACACCTTC.

CDR3 sequence (DNA): TGCGCCAGCAGCTTGGCCGGGGTTGCCCCGAGGGCGGGGCGGGACAATGAGCAGTTCTTC. Amino acids: CASSLAGVAPRAGRDNEQFF. The rearrangement joins TRBV5-1 to TRBJ2-1, with D perhaps matching TRBD2 (6 bases). The germline CDR1 and CDR2 sequences are SGHRS and YFSETQ. Trimming took off 0 bases at V and 5 bases at J, with 27 bases between the two ends. This CDR3 has 20 residues.

Ten or more counts support this clonotype. The chain combines TRBV19 with TRBJ2-7; TRBD1 matches at 7 bases. This CDR3 contains 14 residues. V gave up 4 bases and J gave up 7 bases; unmatched junction bases: 10. Per germline, CDR1 LNHDA and CDR2 SQIVND (reference sequence). This chain's CDR3 is CASSTQGGLGEQYV. Here the CDR3 DNA reads TGTGCCAGTAGTACCCAAGGGGGCCTGGGGGAGCAGTACGTC.

This clonotype was recorded at least ten times. This chain links TRBV6-1 with TRBJ2-7; possibly TRBD2 for D (7 bases). The germline V gene encodes CDR1 MNHNS and CDR2 SASEGT. Trimming stripped 7 bases from V and 3 bases from J, with 16 bases between. The CDR3 sequence is 14 residues long. CDR3 amino acids: CASIRGGGSYEQYV. Here the CDR3 DNA reads TGTGCCAGCATAAGAGGGGGGGGGAGCTACGAGCAGTACGTC.

The chain employs TRBV29-1 and TRBJ1-2; D not certain. The germline V and J ends were trimmed by 7 bases and 6 bases, with 9 bases remaining between them. CDR1 and CDR2 (germline): SQVTM, ANQGSEA. The CDR3 extends over 10 amino acids. As DNA, the CDR3 is TGCAGCGCTTGGTATAATGGCTACACCTTC. It translates to CSAWYNGYTF.

This clonotype was seen ten or more times. This sequence joins TRBV5-1 and TRBJ2-7, with TRBD1 matching 7 bases. V lost 2 bases to trimming and J lost 0 bases; unmatched junction nucleotides: 5. The CDR3 sequence is 15 residues long. The germline CDR1 and CDR2 sequences are SGHRS and YFSETQ. The CDR3 DNA reads as TGCGCCAGCAGCTTCTCGACAGGGAGCTCCTACGAGCAGTACGTC. Translated, it gives CASSFSTGSSYEQYV.

This clonotype has a handful of counts. The chain joins TRBV19 to TRBJ1-1; D perhaps matches TRBD1 (5 bases). Between the trimmed V and J ends, which lost 3 bases and 0 bases, there was a span of 8 bases. The germline V gene has CDR1 LNHDA and CDR2 SQIVND (reference sequence). This CDR3 is 14 amino acids long. The CDR3 coding sequence is TGTGCCAGTAGTATGGGGACGGTGAACACTGAAGCTTTCTTT. Amino acid sequence: CASSMGTVNTEAFF.

The table lists this clonotype with many counts. This chain joins TRBV11-3 and TRBJ2-3; D is perhaps TRBD2 (7 bases). Trimming pared 1 base from V and 2 bases from J, leaving 10 bases between. In germline, CDR1 is SGHNT, CDR2 YENEEA. This CDR3 contains 15 residues. The CDR3 loop reads CASSLAAGATDTQYF. The CDR3 DNA reads TGTGCCAGCAGCTTAGCTGCGGGGGCCACAGATACGCAGTATTTT. The complete variable domain, with remaining parts taken from reference TRBV11-3 and TRBJ2-3, reads EAGVVQSPRYKIIEKKQPVAFWCNPISGHNTLYWYLQNLGQGPELLIRYENEEAVDDSQLPKDRFSAERLKGVDSTLKIQPAELGDSAVYLCASSLAAGATDTQYFGPGTRLTVL.

This clonotype has ten or more counts. This sequence joins TRBV5-1 and TRBJ2-2; 9 bases align to TRBD2. The CDR3 sequence is 16 residues long. Trimming took 4 bases from V and 0 from J; bases not matched to a gene: 4. CDR1 and CDR2 (germline): SGHRS, YFSETQ. The CDR3 loop is CASSLTSGSNTGELFF. The CDR3 coding sequence is TGCGCCAGCAGCCTGACTAGCGGATCGAACACCGGGGAGCTGTTTTTT.

The V gene is TRBV29-1, the J gene TRBJ2-1; no clear D. The CDR3 sequence is 13 residues long. CDR1 SQVTM and CDR2 ANQGSEA come from the germline V gene. Trimming took off 3 bases at V and 3 bases at J, with 9 bases between the two ends. CDR3 nucleotide sequence: TGCAGCGTTGAGTTTTTCCACTACAATGAGCAGTTCTTC. Protein: CSVEFFHYNEQFF.

The chain couples TRBV5-8 to TRBJ2-4; possibly TRBD1 for D (5 bases). Germline V gene sequence: CDR1 SGHTS, CDR2 YDEGEE. The CDR3 totals 18 residues. Trimming cost V 4 bases and J 2 bases, with 22 bases left between them. The CDR3 sequence is CASSPLGRGSETKNIQYF. Here the CDR3 DNA reads TGTGCCAGCAGCCCCCTCGGTAGGGGCTCGGAGACCAAAAACATTCAGTACTTC.

The chain combines TRBV7-7 with TRBJ2-5; TRBD2 aligns across 12 bases. The length of the CDR3 is 16 residues. Trimming took 5 bases from V and 3 from J; bases not matched to a gene: 7. Germline loops: CDR1 SSHAT, CDR2 FNYEAQ (reference sequence). The CDR3 here is CASSASRLAGEETQYF. CDR3 DNA sequence: TGTGCCAGCAGCGCCTCCCGACTAGCGGGAGAAGAGACCCAGTACTTC.

The chain couples TRBV5-1 to TRBJ2-1; D could derive from TRBD1 or TRBD2 (5 bases each). This CDR3 is 13 amino acids long. Looked up from germline, CDR1 is SGHRS and CDR2 is YFSETQ. Trimming took off 4 bases at V and 7 bases at J, with 12 bases between the two ends. The CDR3 reads CASSRDPGNEQFF. The DNA of the CDR3 is TGCGCCAGCAGCCGGGACCCCGGTAATGAGCAGTTCTTC. Supplemented by reference TRBV5-1 and TRBJ2-1, the full variable domain reads KAGVTQTPRYLIKTRGQQVTLSCSPISGHRSVSWYQQTPGQGLQFLFEYFSETQRNKGNFPGRFSGRQFSNSRSEMNVSTLELGDSALYLCASSRDPGNEQFFGPGTRLTVL.

J is TRBJ1-5 and V is TRBV6-5; 7 bases agree with TRBD1. This CDR3 comprises 16 residues. Germline V lookup: CDR1 MNHEY, CDR2 SVGAGI. After removal of 4 bases from V and 5 bases from J, the junction contained 11 bases not matched to a gene. The CDR3 sequence: CASSSPGTGDDQPQHF. The CDR3 bases are TGTGCCAGCAGTTCTCCAGGAACAGGGGATGATCAGCCCCAGCATTTT.

This clonotype was counted at least ten times. V is TRBV6-1 and J is TRBJ2-1; D possibly uses TRBD1 or TRBD2 (5 bases each). This CDR3 spans 15 amino acids. The germline V and J ends were trimmed by 10 bases and 5 bases, with 21 bases remaining between them. CDR1 and CDR2 (germline): MNHNS, SASEGT. This CDR3 reads CATETKRDGNNEQFF. In nucleotides, the CDR3 is TGTGCCACGGAAACCAAGAGGGACGGTAACAATGAGCAGTTCTTC.

There are many counts of this clonotype. The chain links TRBV18 to TRBJ1-1; D is uncertain. Germline V gene lookup returns CDR1 KGHSH and CDR2 LQKENI. Trimming stripped 0 bases from V and 3 bases from J, with 14 bases between. The CDR3 contains 16 residues. CDR3 DNA: TGTGCCAGCTCACCACCGAACCGGGTAGAGGACACTGAAGCTTTCTTT. It encodes CASSPPNRVEDTEAFF.

A note on this clonotype: This may be a read error, as it is one base from a much larger clone. This chain joins TRBV11-2 and TRBJ1-4, with no clear D. The CDR3 consists of 14 residues. Per the germline V gene, CDR1 is SGHAT and CDR2 is FQNNGV. The CDR3 spells CARSLIQPGEKLFF. DNA for the CDR3: TGTGCCAGAAGCTTAATACAGCCCGGAGAAAAACTGTTTTTT.

Worth noting for this clonotype: A much bigger clone sits one base away, suggesting this may be a read error. This rearrangement joins TRBV7-8 to TRBJ2-7; 10 bases match TRBD2. The CDR3 loop spans 17 amino acids. CDR1 and CDR2 (germline): SGHVS, FQNEAQ. For the CDR3, the DNA is TGTGCCAGCAGCTCAAGCGGGAGGGGGAGGAGCTCCTGCGAGCAGTACTTC. Its translation is CASSSSGRGRSSCEQYF.